This TCR beta chain is from a study of blood T cell repertoires in COVID-19. The table came from immunoSEQ multiplex PCR; TCRdb's copy has only in-frame clones and leaves some out. Of hundreds of thousands of clones in the sample, under 90% were seen once. The V gene's germline CDR1 is MNHEY and CDR2 SVGAGI. J was trimmed by 4 bases and V by 3 bases; bases with no gene match: 7. The CDR3 is 15 residues long. The study assigned cohorts using participant-reported clinical history. Specimen: PBMCs or T cells enriched from blood (not recorded which). The clonotype originates from a man aged 25-45 years with acute COVID-19. This chain joins TRBV6-5 and TRBJ2-3, with 7 bases lining up with TRBD2. CDR3 coding DNA: TGTGCCAGCAGTTATAGTCTTGGGGGGGCAGATACGCAGTATTTT. Encoded protein: CASSYSLGGADTQYF.